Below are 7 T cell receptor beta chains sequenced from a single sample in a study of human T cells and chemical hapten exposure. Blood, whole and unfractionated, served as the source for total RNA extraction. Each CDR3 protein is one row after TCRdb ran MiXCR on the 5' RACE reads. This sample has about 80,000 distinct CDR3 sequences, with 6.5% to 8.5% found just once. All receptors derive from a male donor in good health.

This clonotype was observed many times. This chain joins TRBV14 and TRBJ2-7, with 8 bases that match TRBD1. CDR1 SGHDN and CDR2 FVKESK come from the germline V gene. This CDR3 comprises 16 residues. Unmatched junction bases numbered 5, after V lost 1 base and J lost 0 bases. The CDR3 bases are TGTGCCAGCAGCCAAGGATGGACAGGGAGCTCCTACGAGCAGTACTTC. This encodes CASSQGWTGSSYEQYF.

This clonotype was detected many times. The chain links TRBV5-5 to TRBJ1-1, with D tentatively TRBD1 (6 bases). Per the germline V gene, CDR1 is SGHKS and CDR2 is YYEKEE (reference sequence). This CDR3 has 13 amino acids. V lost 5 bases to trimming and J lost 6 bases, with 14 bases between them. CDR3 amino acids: CASRPDRIAEAFF. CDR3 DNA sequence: TGTGCCAGCAGACCTGACAGGATAGCTGAAGCTTTCTTT.

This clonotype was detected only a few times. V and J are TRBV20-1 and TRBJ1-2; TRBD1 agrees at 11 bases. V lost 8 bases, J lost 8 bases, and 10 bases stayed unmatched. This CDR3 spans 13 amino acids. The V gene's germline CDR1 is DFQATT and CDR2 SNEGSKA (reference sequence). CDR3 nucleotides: TGCAGTACCCAGGACAGGGGGCGTCGAGGCTACACCTTC. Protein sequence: CSTQDRGRRGYTF.

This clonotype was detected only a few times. CDR3 DNA: TGTGCCAGCAGTTTACCCCCGTACGGGGAGAACACTGAAGCTTTCTTT. Protein product: CASSLPPYGENTEAFF. The chain couples TRBV27 to TRBJ1-1; no clear D gene. This CDR3 contains 16 residues. Germline V gives CDR1 MNHEY, CDR2 SMNVEV (reference sequence). V lost 2 bases and J lost 1, with 14 bases in between.

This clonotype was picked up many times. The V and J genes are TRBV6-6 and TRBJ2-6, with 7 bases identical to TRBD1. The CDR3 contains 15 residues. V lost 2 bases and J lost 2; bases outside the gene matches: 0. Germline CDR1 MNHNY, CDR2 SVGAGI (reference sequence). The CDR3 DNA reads TGTGCCAGCAGTTACACAGGGGCTGGGGCCAACGTCCTGACTTTC. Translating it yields CASSYTGAGANVLTF.

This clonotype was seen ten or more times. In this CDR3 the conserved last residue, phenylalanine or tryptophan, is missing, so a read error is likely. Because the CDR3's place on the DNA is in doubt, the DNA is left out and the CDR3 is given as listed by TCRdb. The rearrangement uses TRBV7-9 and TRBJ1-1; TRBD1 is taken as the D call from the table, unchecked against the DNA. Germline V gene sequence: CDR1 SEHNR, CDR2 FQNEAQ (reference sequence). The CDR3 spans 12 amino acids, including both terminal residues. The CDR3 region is CASSLGATEALM.

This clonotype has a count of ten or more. This chain's CDR3 is CATSRDLVSYEQYF. In DNA form, the CDR3 reads TGTGCCACCAGCAGAGATCTAGTAAGCTACGAGCAGTACTTC. This chain links TRBV15 with TRBJ2-7; D call uncertain. The CDR3 has 14 amino acids. The V and J ends lost 0 bases and 3 bases respectively, with 9 bases between them. The germline V gene encodes CDR1 LNHNV and CDR2 YYDKDF (reference sequence).